This T cell receptor (beta chain) was profiled in a study of blood T cell repertoires in COVID-19. In the study overall: Acute-phase and convalescent COVID-19 samples originated in the United States, Italy and Spain. PBMCs, B-cell-depleted T cells, or T cells provided the cDNA or gDNA that made up the material.

Germline V gives CDR1 SGDLS, CDR2 YYNGEE. The J segment lost 9 bases and the V segment lost 2 bases, leaving 3 bases of the junction unmatched. The CDR3 length is 13 residues. In the study's own analysis: It was from reference gene primer amplification that nucleated cell counts were estimated. Method: immunoSEQ multiplex PCR; TCRdb's copy keeps in-frame clones and lacks some. V and J calls plus clone size are reproduced from that table; the DNA served to infer D and trimming. The repertoire includes 210,000 or so clones, 88% of them detected once, and roughly 1.5% sits in the top ten. This clone was counted once.

This chain links TRBV9 with TRBJ1-3; 9 bases are a match to TRBD1. Sample: peripheral blood. The TCR was taken from a man aged 18-30 years with active or convalescent COVID-19. CDR3 amino acids: CASSVGTGPTIYF. In DNA, the CDR3 is TGTGCCAGCAGCGTGGGGACAGGGCCCACCATATATTTT.